The present T cell receptor (beta chain) was sequenced within a study of shared clonotypes between healthy human individuals. General study points: Clonotypes shared by all four donors outscored non-shared clonotypes in generation probability.

Concerning this clone itself: Its antigen is unknown. Other DNA sequences in this sample translate to the same CDR3.

Sorted-subset replicate PCRs used 200 ng DNA, roughly 28,000 T cell genomes. Original processing notes: ImmunoSEQ output held junction-only sequences without quality scores, so filtering differed. The method was immunoSEQ multiplex PCR; TCRdb's version includes in-frame clones alone and lacks a portion of them. V and J calls and clone size come straight from that table; D and trimming were deduced from the DNA. The table lists roughly 2,500,000 clones, 80% to 95% of them singletons. CDR1 and CDR2 (germline): MDHEN, SYDVKM. Between the trimmed V and J ends, which lost 3 bases and 5 bases, there was a span of 7 bases. The CDR3 runs 12 residues. A CD45RA-negative memory subset and a CD45RA+ naive subset were separated from the CD4+ cells.

This chain connects TRBV28 to TRBJ1-2; D remains unclear. The receptor's source is a man aged 18 to 35 in good health. Some clones in this sample may be carry-over from other donors' samples. Sample: naive CD4+ T cells from PBMCs. Regarding subset: CD45RA+ positively selected. In DNA form, the CDR3 reads TGTGCCAGCAGTTTTGCGGGGTATGGCTACACCTTC. Its protein product is CASSFAGYGYTF.